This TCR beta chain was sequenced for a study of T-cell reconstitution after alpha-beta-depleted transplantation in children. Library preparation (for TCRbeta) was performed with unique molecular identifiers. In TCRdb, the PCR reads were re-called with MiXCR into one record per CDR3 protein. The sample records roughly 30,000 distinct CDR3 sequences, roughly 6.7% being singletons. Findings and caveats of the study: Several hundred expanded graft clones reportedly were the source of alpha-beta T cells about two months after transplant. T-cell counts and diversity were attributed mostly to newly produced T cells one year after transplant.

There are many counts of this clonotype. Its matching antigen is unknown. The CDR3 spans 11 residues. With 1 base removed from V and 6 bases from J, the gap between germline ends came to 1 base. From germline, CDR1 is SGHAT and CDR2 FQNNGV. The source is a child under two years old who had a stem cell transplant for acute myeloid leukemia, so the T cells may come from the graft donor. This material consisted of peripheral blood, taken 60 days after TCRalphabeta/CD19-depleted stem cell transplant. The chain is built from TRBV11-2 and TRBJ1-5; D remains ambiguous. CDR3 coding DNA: TGTGCCAGCAGCTTAGGTCAGCCCCAGCATTTT. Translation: CASSLGQPQHF.